This T cell receptor (beta chain) is drawn from a study of blood T cell repertoires in COVID-19. Study information: From the United States, Italy and Spain came samples of acute and convalescent COVID-19. Sources were T cells, B-cell-depleted T cells, or PBMCs; the material itself was cDNA or gDNA.

Clinical history reported by participants formed the basis on which cohorts were assigned. Those designated as exposed participants met a COVID-19 case within 2 weeks before study entry. From germline, CDR1 is ENHRY and CDR2 SYGVKD. Trimming took off 6 bases at V and 3 bases at J, with 11 bases between the two ends. This CDR3 comprises 13 residues. The method was immunoSEQ multiplex PCR; TCRdb's version includes in-frame clones alone and lacks a portion of them. The sample yields about 240,000 clones, under 90% seen once. The sequencing input was PBMCs or T cells enriched from blood (not recorded which). This TCR came from a woman between 35 and 50 years old who had been exposed to COVID-19. The rearrangement uses TRBV10-3 and TRBJ1-2, with D possibly matching TRBD1 (6 bases). The CDR3 loop reads CAIRERTDYGYTF. Here the CDR3 DNA reads TGTGCCATCAGGGAAAGGACAGACTATGGCTACACCTTC.